The T cell receptor (beta chain) under discussion was sequenced for a study of cytomegalovirus exposure and HLA in healthy donors. Study context: An earlier analysis identified 117 million unique TCR beta sequences in some 180 million T cells.

General study points: In terms of immune exposure information, only CMV serostatus was available. Most of the TCR beta V segments (in an earlier analysis) were productive either about 90% or about 30% of the time.

This clone has only a few counts. Its antigen remains unidentified. There are 14 residues in the CDR3. V dropped 10 bases and J dropped 1; count of bases not matched to a gene: 6. The V gene's germline CDR1 is MNHNS and CDR2 SASEGT. The PCR employed 60 Vbeta primers together with 13 Jbeta primers. Using immunoSEQ multiplex PCR, the repertoire was profiled, and TCRdb retains in-frame clones only, with some absent. The sample has about 93,000 clones, 78% seen once. The clonotype comes from a woman aged 40 to 50 in good health and CMV-seronegative. The sequenced sample consisted of PBMCs. V is TRBV6-1 and J is TRBJ2-4, with 8 bases fitting TRBD1. DNA for the CDR3: TGTGCCACCAGGGGGCAGGGCGCCAAAAACATTCAGTACTTC. This codes for CATRGQGAKNIQYF.